This TCR beta chain was observed in a study of T-cell reconstitution after alpha-beta-depleted transplantation in children. Whole-study findings and limits: T-cell numbers and diversity one year post-transplant derived largely from freshly generated T cells. Some patients' high day-60 TCRbeta diversity was attributed to recipient cells surviving conditioning. Reports say that about two months after transplant, the alpha-beta T cells came out of several hundred graft clones that had expanded.

TCRbeta library preparation incorporated unique molecular identifiers. TCRdb fed the PCR reads into MiXCR, producing one record per CDR3 protein. The repertoire holds fewer than 700,000 distinct CDR3 sequences, with 23% as singletons. This clonotype was recorded many times. The target antigen is unknown. V was trimmed by 5 bases and J by 6 bases, leaving 11 bases between them. Germline V gene sequence: CDR1 MNHEY, CDR2 SVGAGI. The CDR3 loop spans 13 amino acids. The material sequenced was PBMCs, mostly from graft donor cells, taken 360 days after TCRalphabeta/CD19-depleted stem cell transplant. The sequence was collected from a boy under two years old who had a stem cell transplant for acute myeloid leukemia, so the T cells may come from the graft donor. V and J are TRBV6-5 and TRBJ2-1; D remains unclear. The CDR3 loop is CASSRRAPNEQFF. The DNA of the CDR3 is TGTGCCAGCAGTCGCCGGGCCCCCAATGAGCAGTTCTTC.